This T cell receptor (beta chain) originates from a study of shared clonotypes between healthy human individuals. Study in general: Donors consisted of two women and a few men between 18 and 49. Study results and limitations: Naive subsets generally exceeded memory subsets in estimated richness. Although depth was large, rarefaction showed that sequencing of the sorted subsets was incomplete.

Some clones are missing from TCRdb's copy, which holds only in-frame ones; the method was immunoSEQ multiplex PCR. The sample carries some 2 million clones, about 95% recorded once. Naive CD8 isolation took CD45RO-negative cells positively selected for CCR7 and excluded terminally differentiated effector memory CD45RA+ cells. Adults of Caucasian background living in Nashville, Tennessee made up all donors. Germline CDR1 and CDR2: LNHNV and YYDKDF (reference sequence). CDR3 length: 16 amino acids. Trimming stripped 2 bases from V and 2 bases from J, with 14 bases between. Comments on this clone: Its target is not known.

Sequencing was carried out using naive CD8+ T cells sorted from blood. The chain couples TRBV15 to TRBJ2-3; a weak D match, TRBD1 (6 bases). The TCR was taken from a man between 18 and 35 years old in good health. The CDR3 DNA sequence: TGTGCCACCAGCAGATCCCCGACAGGATCCACAGATACGCAGTATTTT. Its translation is CATSRSPTGSTDTQYF.